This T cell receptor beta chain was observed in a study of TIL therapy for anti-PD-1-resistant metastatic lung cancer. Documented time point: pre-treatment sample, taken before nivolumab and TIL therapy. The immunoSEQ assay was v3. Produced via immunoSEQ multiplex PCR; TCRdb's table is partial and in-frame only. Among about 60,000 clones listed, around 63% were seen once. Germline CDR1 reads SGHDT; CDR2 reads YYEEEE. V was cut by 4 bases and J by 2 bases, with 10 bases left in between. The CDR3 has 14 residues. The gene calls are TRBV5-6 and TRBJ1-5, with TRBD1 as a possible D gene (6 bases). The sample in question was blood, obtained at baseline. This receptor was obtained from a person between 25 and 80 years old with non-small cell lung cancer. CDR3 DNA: TGTGCCAGCAGCAAAACAGGGCGCAATCAGCCCCAGCATTTT. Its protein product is CASSKTGRNQPQHF.